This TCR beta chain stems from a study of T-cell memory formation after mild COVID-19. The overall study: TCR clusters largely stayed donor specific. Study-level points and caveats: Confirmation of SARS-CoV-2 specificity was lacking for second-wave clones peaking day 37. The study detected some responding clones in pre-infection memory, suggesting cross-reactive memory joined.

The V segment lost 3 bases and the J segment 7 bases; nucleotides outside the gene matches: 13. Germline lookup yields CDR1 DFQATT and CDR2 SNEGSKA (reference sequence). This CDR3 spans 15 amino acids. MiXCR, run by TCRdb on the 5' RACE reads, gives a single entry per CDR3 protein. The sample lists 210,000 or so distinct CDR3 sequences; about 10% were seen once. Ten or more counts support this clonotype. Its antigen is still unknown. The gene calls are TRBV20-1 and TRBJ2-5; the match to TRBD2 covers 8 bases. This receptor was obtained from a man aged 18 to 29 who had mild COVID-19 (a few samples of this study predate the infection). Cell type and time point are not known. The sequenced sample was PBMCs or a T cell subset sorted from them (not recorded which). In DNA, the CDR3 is TGCAGTGCTAGTGGTTCGGGGGGGTCCCTCGGGACCCAGTACTTC. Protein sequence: CSASGSGGSLGTQYF.